The 21 T cell receptor beta chains reported below all come from one sample, sequenced in a study of OX40 agonist ivuxolimab in advanced cancers. This table comes from immunoSEQ multiplex PCR, and its TCRdb copy is limited to in-frame clones, with some not included. This sample carries about 110,000 clones, approximately 89% of them seen once, and the ten largest clones take about 0.28%. This specimen was CD4+ or CD8+ T cells sorted from blood, taken in a trial of the OX40 agonist ivuxolimab. The receptors here all came from an adult with an advanced solid tumor such as melanoma, head and neck, liver or kidney cancer.

The chain recombines TRBV11-2 with TRBJ2-3; D gene uncertain. This CDR3 contains 13 residues. Germline loops: CDR1 SGHAT, CDR2 FQNNGV. The V gene lost 1 base and the J gene lost 5 bases, with 7 bases spanning the gap. Here the CDR3 DNA reads TGTGCCAGCAGCTTAGTTATCCGAGATACGCAGTATTTT. It codes for CASSLVIRDTQYF. Full variable domain (outside the CDR3, taken from reference TRBV11-2 and TRBJ2-3): EAGVAQSPRYKIIEKRQSVAFWCNPISGHATLYWYQQILGQGPKLLIQFQNNGVVDDSQLPKDRFSAERLKGVDSTLKIQPAKLEDSAVYLCASSLVIRDTQYFGPGTRLTVL.

The chain employs TRBV27 and TRBJ1-1, with D unresolved. Trimming pared 2 bases from V and 0 bases from J, leaving 10 bases between. Germline CDR1 reads MNHEY; CDR2 reads SMNVEV (reference sequence). The length of the CDR3 is 15 residues. Here the CDR3 reads CASSLNYRMNTEAFF. CDR3 coding DNA: TGTGCCAGCAGTTTAAATTACAGAATGAACACTGAAGCTTTCTTT.

The chain carries TRBV15 and TRBJ2-3, with D uncertain. CDR1 and CDR2 from the germline V gene are LNHNV and YYDKDF (reference sequence). This CDR3 has 14 residues. With 1 base removed from V and 1 base from J, the gap between germline ends came to 6 bases. For the CDR3, the DNA is TGTGCCACCAGCAGAGCCAGAGGCACAGATACGCAGTATTTT. Translation: CATSRARGTDTQYF.

This clone showed up just once. The chain recombines TRBV5-1 with TRBJ2-7; 7 bases are a match to TRBD2. Germline values: CDR1 SGHRS, CDR2 YFSETQ. The CDR3 spans 15 residues. V dropped 2 bases and J dropped 6; count of bases not matched to a gene: 11. The CDR3 loop is CASSLRTSKTGEQYF. CDR3 nucleotide sequence: TGCGCCAGCAGCTTAAGGACTAGTAAGACCGGCGAGCAGTACTTC.

CDR3 nucleotides: TGTGCCAGCAGCTCCGGACAGTCCCCCTACAATGAGCAGTTCTTC. Its translation: CASSSGQSPYNEQFF. The chain recombines TRBV5-5 with TRBJ2-1; D is perhaps TRBD1 (6 bases). Trimming took off 3 bases at V and 2 bases at J, with 12 bases between the two ends. Germline CDR1 is SGHKS and CDR2 is YYEKEE (reference sequence). The CDR3 contains 15 residues.

The chain has TRBV7-8 and TRBJ2-1, with D tentatively TRBD2 (6 bases). This CDR3 region has 16 residues. From germline, CDR1 is SGHVS and CDR2 FQNEAQ. V lost 1 base and J 1 base, leaving 11 bases between the germline ends. CDR3 in amino acids: CASSLDGAGSYNEQFF. In DNA, the CDR3 is TGTGCCAGCAGCTTAGATGGGGCGGGATCCTACAATGAGCAGTTCTTC.

This CDR3 reads CASSQVAQETQYF. The DNA for the CDR3 is TGTGCCAGCAGCCAAGTGGCTCAAGAGACCCAGTACTTC. This chain joins TRBV4-2 and TRBJ2-5, with D unresolved. The CDR3 is made up of 13 amino acids. Per germline, CDR1 LGHNA and CDR2 YNFKEQ. Deletions cut 1 base from V and 2 bases from J, with 5 bases between.

This chain connects TRBV6-5 to TRBJ1-2; 11 bases are shared with TRBD1. The V gene's germline CDR1 is MNHEY and CDR2 SVGAGI. The CDR3 spans 13 residues. V was pared by 4 bases and J by 7 bases, with 2 bases of the junction left unmatched. CDR3 in DNA: TGTGCCAGCAGTTCGGACAGGGGGCTTGGCTACACCTTC. It translates to CASSSDRGLGYTF.

This rearrangement joins TRBV5-6 to TRBJ2-7; D call uncertain. Germline V gives CDR1 SGHDT, CDR2 YYEEEE. The CDR3 runs 11 residues. V lost 2 bases, J lost 4 bases, and 4 bases lay in between. This chain's CDR3 is CASSFGYEQYF. CDR3 in DNA: TGTGCCAGCAGCTTCGGATACGAGCAGTACTTC. Full variable domain (remainder filled in from reference TRBV5-6 and TRBJ2-7): DAGVTQSPTHLIKTRGQQVTLRCSPKSGHDTVSWYQQALGQGPQFIFQYYEEEERQRGNFPDRFSGHQFPNYSSELNVNALLLGDSALYLCASSFGYEQYFGPGTRLTVT.

V and J are TRBV5-5 and TRBJ1-1; 8 bases fit TRBD1. CDR3 size: 15 residues. With V trimmed by 2 bases and J by 5 bases, 8 bases remained unmatched. Germline V gene data show CDR1 as SGHKS and CDR2 as YYEKEE (reference sequence). CDR3 in amino acids: CASSFYQGARTEAFF. In DNA, the CDR3 is TGTGCCAGCAGCTTTTATCAGGGGGCGAGAACTGAAGCTTTCTTT.

The chain carries TRBV28 and TRBJ1-5; TRBD1 aligns across 8 bases. Germline CDR1 and CDR2: MDHEN and SYDVKM. The CDR3 runs 14 residues. Trimming at V came to 6 bases and at J to 5 bases, leaving 6 bases not matched to a gene. CDR3: CASSRTGRDQPQHF. DNA of the CDR3: TGTGCCAGCAGCCGGACAGGGAGGGATCAGCCCCAGCATTTT. The full variable domain, its missing parts supplied by reference TRBV28 and TRBJ1-5, is DVKVTQSSRYLVKRTGEKVFLECVQDMDHENMFWYRQDPGLGLRLIYFSYDVKMKEKGDIPEGYSVSREKKERFSLILESASTNQTSMYLCASSRTGRDQPQHFGDGTRLSIL.

This chain links TRBV5-1 with TRBJ2-1, with a tentative D call TRBD2 (5 bases). V lost 0 bases to trimming and J lost 8 bases, with 9 bases between them. Germline V gene sequence: CDR1 SGHRS, CDR2 YFSETQ. This CDR3 has 13 amino acids. In DNA form, the CDR3 reads TGCGCCAGCAGCTTGGCTAGCAGCTATGAGCAGTTCTTC. Its protein product is CASSLASSYEQFF.

The rearrangement uses TRBV19 and TRBJ2-2; D call uncertain. V shed 6 bases and J shed 2 bases, with 7 bases lying between them. Germline V lookup: CDR1 LNHDA, CDR2 SQIVND (reference sequence). The CDR3 runs to 13 residues. CDR3 sequence reads: CASSLLNTGELFF. CDR3 DNA: TGTGCCAGTAGCCTTCTTAACACCGGGGAGCTGTTTTTT. The full variable domain, its missing parts supplied by reference TRBV19 and TRBJ2-2, is DGGITQSPKYLFRKEGQNVTLSCEQNLNHDAMYWYRQDPGQGLRLIYYSQIVNDFQKGDIAEGYSVSREKKESFPLTVTSAQKNPTAFYLCASSLLNTGELFFGEGSRLTVL.

This chain uses TRBV5-4 with TRBJ2-7; 13 bases match TRBD2. The ends lost 3 bases at V and 3 bases at J; junction bases unmatched: 3. CDR3 length equals 15 residues. Germline V gene lookup returns CDR1 SGHNT and CDR2 YYREEE (reference sequence). CDR3 DNA sequence: TGTGCCAGCAGCTCGGGACTAGCGGGACTCTACGAGCAGTACTTC. It encodes CASSSGLAGLYEQYF.

The chain couples TRBV5-1 to TRBJ2-1; D not resolved. Trimming took off 0 bases at V and 5 bases at J, with 9 bases between the two ends. The CDR3 spans 14 residues. Germline assignment: CDR1 SGHRS and CDR2 YFSETQ. The CDR3 here is CASSLATANNEQFF. CDR3 bases: TGCGCCAGCAGCTTGGCTACAGCTAACAATGAGCAGTTCTTC.

The chain carries TRBV7-2 and TRBJ1-6, with a tentative D call TRBD1 (6 bases). Germline V lookup: CDR1 SGHTA, CDR2 FQGNSA. This CDR3 contains 14 residues. V lost 5 bases, J lost 7 bases, and 12 bases lay in between. The CDR3 region is CASSLWTANSPLHF. The CDR3 DNA sequence: TGTGCCAGCAGCCTTTGGACAGCCAATTCACCCCTCCACTTT.

The chain couples TRBV4-3 to TRBJ1-2; 7 bases agree with TRBD1. The CDR3 sequence is 17 residues long. V lost 0 bases, J lost 0 bases, and 7 bases stayed unmatched. Germline values: CDR1 LGHNA, CDR2 YSLEER. The DNA for the CDR3 is TGCGCCAGCAGCCAAGATTACGGGACAGCAGCTAACTATGGCTACACCTTC. Its translation is CASSQDYGTAANYGYTF.

This chain connects TRBV19 to TRBJ2-7, with D unclear. Trimming stripped 5 bases from V and 1 base from J, with 6 bases between. This CDR3 contains 12 residues. CDR1 and CDR2 (germline): LNHDA, SQIVND (reference sequence). CDR3 in DNA: TGTGCCAGTAGTCAAAGGTCCTACGAGCAGTACTTC. Its translation is CASSQRSYEQYF.

J is TRBJ2-5 and V is TRBV14, with 7 bases aligning to TRBD2. Germline V gene lookup returns CDR1 SGHDN and CDR2 FVKESK. The CDR3 runs 14 residues. Unmatched junction bases numbered 6, after V lost 6 bases and J lost 2 bases. The CDR3: CASSLWGGQETQYF. The CDR3 DNA sequence: TGTGCCAGCAGTCTCTGGGGGGGGCAAGAGACCCAGTACTTC.

The V call is TRBV5-8, the J call TRBJ1-1; D not certain. The CDR3 sequence is 13 residues long. Trimming removed 4 bases from V and 5 bases from J, with 12 bases in between. Germline-derived CDR1 and CDR2 are SGHTS and YDEGEE. CDR3 region: CASSLLVETEAFF. The CDR3, as DNA: TGTGCCAGCAGCCTCCTGGTTGAGACTGAAGCTTTCTTT. The full variable domain, in which reference TRBV5-8 and TRBJ1-1 provide the parts outside the CDR3, is EAGVTQSPTHLIKTRGQQATLRCSPISGHTSVYWYQQALGLGLQFLLWYDEGEERNRGNFPPRFSGRQFPNYSSELNVNALELEDSALYLCASSLLVETEAFFGQGTRLTVV.

This clone has a handful of counts. In DNA, the CDR3 is TGTGCCAGCAGTGAAGCGCTGGCAGGGGGCAACGAAAAACTGTTTTTT. It is translated as CASSEALAGGNEKLFF. The gene calls are TRBV2 and TRBJ1-4; 8 bases align to TRBD1. The V and J ends lost 0 bases and 8 bases, in that order; junction bases with no gene match: 8. The CDR3 runs to 16 residues. The V gene's germline CDR1 is SNHLY and CDR2 FYNNEI.